A single sample is the source of the 8 T cell receptor beta chains below, sequenced in a study of blood T cell repertoires in COVID-19. Libraries were prepared by immunoSEQ multiplex PCR; TCRdb keeps only in-frame clonotypes and omits some of them. The repertoire holds roughly 500,000 clones, with 75% to 90% as singletons. Sequenced: peripheral blood. These receptors all stem from a man between 18 and 29 years old with COVID-19, enrolled during active disease.

V gene TRBV7-9 combines with J gene TRBJ2-1; D remains unclear. CDR1 and CDR2 from the germline V gene are SEHNR and FQNEAQ (reference sequence). V was clipped by 1 base and J by 2 bases, with 6 bases between them. The CDR3 is 14 residues long. CDR3: CASSLDTAYNEQFF. CDR3 bases: TGTGCCAGCAGCTTAGACACAGCCTACAATGAGCAGTTCTTC.

This chain connects TRBV4-1 to TRBJ2-7; 11 bases are shared with TRBD2. The germline CDR1 and CDR2 sequences are MGHRA and YSYEKL. This CDR3 has 15 amino acids. Trimming took 2 bases from V and 4 from J; bases not matched to a gene: 4. The CDR3 is CASSQRLAGKYEQYF. The CDR3 DNA reads TGCGCCAGCAGCCAACGACTAGCGGGGAAATACGAGCAGTACTTC.

The chain recombines TRBV19 with TRBJ2-2; no firm D call. The CDR3 runs to 15 residues. V was pared by 3 bases and J by 5 bases, with 13 bases between. Germline values: CDR1 LNHDA, CDR2 SQIVND (reference sequence). Here the CDR3 reads CASSIRLLWTGELFF. The CDR3 region has the DNA TGTGCCAGTAGTATTCGACTTCTTTGGACCGGGGAGCTGTTTTTT.

The gene calls are TRBV7-9 and TRBJ2-7, with D possibly being TRBD1 (6 bases). Germline-derived CDR1 and CDR2 are SEHNR and FQNEAQ (reference sequence). This CDR3 has 12 residues. Trimming cost V 5 bases and J 6 bases, with 11 bases left between them. Written as DNA, the CDR3 is TGTGCCAGCAGCCATACAGGGTTCGAGCAGTACTTC. Translation: CASSHTGFEQYF.

DNA for the CDR3: TGTGCCAGCAGTTACGTACTTTGGGGGGGCGGAACCGGGGAGCTGTTTTTT. It codes for CASSYVLWGGGTGELFF. The chain joins TRBV6-2 or TRBV6-3 to TRBJ2-2; the D gene is possibly TRBD2 (7 bases). Germline-derived CDR1 and CDR2 are MNHEY and SVGEGT. V was trimmed by 2 bases and J by 5 bases, leaving 18 bases between them. This CDR3 is 17 amino acids long.

The chain recombines TRBV27 with TRBJ2-7, with 9 bases aligning to TRBD1. Looked up from germline, CDR1 is MNHEY and CDR2 is SMNVEV (reference sequence). Trimming cost V 3 bases and J 7 bases; bases outside gene matches: 7. The CDR3 totals 14 residues. CDR3 in amino acids: CASSFRQGGREQYF. CDR3 coding DNA: TGTGCCAGCAGTTTTAGACAGGGGGGACGGGAGCAGTACTTC.

The chain is built from TRBV5-1 and TRBJ2-1; the D gene is possibly TRBD2 (6 bases). Germline CDR1 SGHRS, CDR2 YFSETQ. The CDR3 runs to 13 residues. The V end lost 2 bases, the J end lost 4 bases, and 7 bases lay between the germline ends. CDR3 sequence (DNA): TGCGCCAGCAGCTTCGGGGGTTACAATGAGCAGTTCTTC. This translates into CASSFGGYNEQFF.

The chain joins TRBV5-4 to TRBJ2-3, with D unresolved. The ends were cut back, 4 bases at V and 0 bases at J, with 3 bases in the middle. Germline CDR1 reads SGHNT; CDR2 reads YYREEE (reference sequence). The CDR3 totals 12 residues. This CDR3 is CASSLSTDTQYF. The DNA for the CDR3 is TGTGCCAGCAGCCTTAGCACAGATACGCAGTATTTT.